A single sample is the source of the 30 T cell receptor beta chains below, sequenced in a study of blood T cells in healthy people across ages. It was with a sample-barcoded 5' primer and a J-beta primer mix that a second PCR of roughly 6 to 12 cycles was run. TCRdb re-called the 5' RACE reads through MiXCR, storing one row per CDR3 protein. This sample yields around 600,000 distinct CDR3 sequences, of which around 48% are seen a single time; around 25% belongs to the top ten. The sample comprised blood. These receptors all stem from a man aged 80 or over in good health.

This chain links TRBV11-1 with TRBJ2-3; 10 nucleotides match TRBD1. V was pared by 2 bases and J by 4 bases, with 3 bases of the junction left unmatched. The CDR3 covers 15 residues. Germline V CDR1 and CDR2: SGHAT, FQDESV (reference sequence). Written as DNA, the CDR3 is TGTGCCAGCAGCTTACGGGACAGGGGCGCAGATACGCAGTATTTT. This codes for CASSLRDRGADTQYF. The variable domain in full, completed from reference TRBV11-1 and TRBJ2-3, reads EAEVAQSPRYKITEKSQAVAFWCDPISGHATLYWYRQILGQGPELLVQFQDESVVDDSQLPKDRFSAERLKGVDSTLKIQPAELGDSAMYLCASSLRDRGADTQYFGPGTRLTVL.

J is TRBJ1-2 and V is TRBV27; no definite D call. CDR1 is MNHEY and CDR2 is SMNVEV in the germline V gene (reference sequence). V shed 7 bases and J shed 2 bases, with 14 bases lying between them. The CDR3 runs to 14 residues. The CDR3 DNA is TGTGCCAGCAAATCCCCAGGATTAAACTATGGCTACACCTTC. This translates into CASKSPGLNYGYTF.

The J gene is TRBJ1-1, the V gene TRBV5-1; 7 nucleotides agree with TRBD1. The CDR3 runs 15 residues. Germline-derived CDR1 and CDR2 are SGHRS and YFSETQ. J gave up 1 base and V 4 bases, and 7 bases lay outside the gene matches. CDR3 coding DNA: TGCGCCAGCAGCCCACAGGGGCAGACGAACACTGAAGCTTTCTTT. It yields the protein CASSPQGQTNTEAFF.

This clonotype has just a few counts. The gene calls are TRBV7-2 and TRBJ2-4; no clear D. Germline V gene data show CDR1 as SGHTA and CDR2 as FQGNSA. The CDR3 runs to 17 residues. With 2 bases removed from V and 3 bases from J, the gap between germline ends came to 17 bases. Here the CDR3 reads CASSLIWPPGYKNIQYF. CDR3 nucleotides: TGTGCCAGCAGCTTAATTTGGCCCCCCGGGTACAAAAACATTCAGTACTTC.

A few counts support this clonotype. This chain uses TRBV4-3 with TRBJ1-1, with D possibly matching TRBD1 (5 bases). V was trimmed by 2 bases and J by 1 base, leaving 8 bases between them. Germline CDR1 reads LGHNA; CDR2 reads YSLEER. This CDR3 contains 14 residues. In nucleotides, the CDR3 is TGCGCCAGCAGCCAAAGGGGAGGGAACACTGAAGCTTTCTTT. It specifies CASSQRGGNTEAFF.

This rearrangement joins TRBV2 to TRBJ1-2; D gene ambiguous. Trimming removed 1 base from V and 3 bases from J, with 3 bases in between. The CDR3 contains 12 residues. The germline CDR1 and CDR2 sequences are SNHLY and FYNNEI. The CDR3 region is CASSEGHYGYTF. The DNA of the CDR3 is TGTGCCAGCAGTGAAGGGCACTATGGCTACACCTTC.

A few counts support this clonotype. The chain links TRBV7-2 to TRBJ2-1, with 15 bases identical to TRBD2. The CDR3 consists of 15 residues. In germline, CDR1 is SGHTA, CDR2 FQGNSA. Trimming cost V 4 bases and J 10 bases; bases outside gene matches: 5. The CDR3 region is CASSSGLAGGSEQFF. The CDR3 nucleotides are TGTGCCAGCAGCTCAGGACTAGCGGGGGGGAGCGAGCAGTTCTTC.

This clonotype was detected once. The V call is TRBV7-3, the J call TRBJ2-1, with no clear D. The CDR3 sequence is 15 residues long. V lost 0 bases to trimming and J lost 2 bases, with 8 bases between them. Per the germline V gene, CDR1 is SGHTA and CDR2 is FQGTGA. The CDR3 protein is CASSLTGDPYNEQFF. The CDR3 nucleotides are TGTGCCAGCAGCTTAACAGGCGACCCCTACAATGAGCAGTTCTTC.

This clonotype was detected a few times. V is TRBV5-6 and J is TRBJ1-2; D unclear. CDR1 is SGHDT, CDR2 YYEEEE, per germline. This CDR3 is 11 amino acids long. Trimming removed 7 bases at V and 1 base at J, with 5 bases between. This chain's CDR3 is CASRYNYGYTF. CDR3 coding DNA: TGTGCCAGCCGATATAACTATGGCTACACCTTC.

Comments on this clonotype: A read error may account for a junction end that differs from germline. The chain uses TRBV12-3 or TRBV12-4 and TRBJ1-5; D is uncertain. This CDR3 is 12 amino acids long. The CDR3, as DNA: TGTGCCAGCAGCCTCAGGAATCAGCCCCTGCATTTT. This translates into CASSLRNQPLHF.

By sample share, this clonotype is medium-sized. The V call is TRBV27, the J call TRBJ1-2; a possible D gene is TRBD1 (5 bases). V lost 4 bases and J 4 bases, leaving 10 bases between the germline ends. The CDR3 sequence is 13 residues long. CDR1 is MNHEY, CDR2 SMNVEV, per germline (reference sequence). For the CDR3, the DNA is TGTGCCAGCAGTTCCCCCGACAGCTATGGCTACACCTTC. Its translation: CASSSPDSYGYTF.

As DNA, the CDR3 is TGTGCCAGCCTTCCGGGGGCCTACGAGCAGTTCTTC. Its translation is CASLPGAYEQFF. The chain carries TRBV2 and TRBJ2-1; D may be TRBD1 or TRBD2 (6 bases each). Trimming removed 8 bases from V and 10 bases from J, with 15 bases in between. The CDR3 consists of 12 residues. Germline V gene lookup returns CDR1 SNHLY and CDR2 FYNNEI.

This clonotype turned up a few times. The rearrangement links TRBV7-2 to TRBJ2-7; D is perhaps TRBD1 (5 bases). This CDR3 is built from 14 residues. Trimming shortened V by 1 base and J by 4 bases, and 11 bases separated the two germline ends. The V gene's germline CDR1 is SGHTA and CDR2 FQGNSA. The CDR3 region is CASSLGATGYEQYF. The DNA for the CDR3 is TGTGCCAGCAGCTTAGGAGCCACAGGTTACGAGCAGTACTTC.

The chain joins TRBV5-1 to TRBJ2-1; TRBD1 is a possible D gene (6 bases). V was cut by 1 base and J by 1 base, with 9 bases left in between. The CDR3 consists of 15 residues. Germline-derived CDR1 and CDR2 are SGHRS and YFSETQ. The CDR3 protein is CASSLSGQSYNEQFF. CDR3 DNA sequence: TGCGCCAGCAGCTTGAGCGGACAGTCCTACAATGAGCAGTTCTTC. Variable domain in full (rest from reference TRBV5-1 and TRBJ2-1): KAGVTQTPRYLIKTRGQQVTLSCSPISGHRSVSWYQQTPGQGLQFLFEYFSETQRNKGNFPGRFSGRQFSNSRSEMNVSTLELGDSALYLCASSLSGQSYNEQFFGPGTRLTVL.

This clonotype was seen just once. A read error may be the cause here, since a much bigger clone is one base away. This sequence joins TRBV6-6 and TRBJ1-1; 11 positions agree with TRBD1. The CDR3 runs to 16 residues. CDR1 and CDR2 (germline): MNHNY, SVGAGI (reference sequence). In DNA, the CDR3 is TGTGCCGGCAGTTTCCCGGGACAGGGGGTTGTCACTGAAGCTTTCTTT. The encoded protein is CAGSFPGQGVVTEAFF.

This clonotype came up once. This chain connects TRBV7-9 to TRBJ1-5; 8 bases are shared with TRBD1. The ends lost 5 bases at V and 6 bases at J; junction bases unmatched: 6. The CDR3 is 14 residues long. In germline, CDR1 is SEHNR, CDR2 FQNEAQ (reference sequence). The CDR3 loop reads CASSAGQGSQPQHF. The CDR3 bases are TGTGCCAGCAGCGCCGGACAGGGCAGTCAGCCCCAGCATTTT.

This chain uses TRBV20-1 with TRBJ2-3; no reliable D call. V was shortened by 5 bases and J by 0 bases, with 15 bases between the two germline ends. CDR3 length: 15 residues. Per germline, CDR1 DFQATT and CDR2 SNEGSKA (reference sequence). CDR3 loop: CSAHRPAASTDTQYF. The CDR3 DNA is TGCAGTGCTCACAGACCGGCCGCTAGCACAGATACGCAGTATTTT.

This clonotype appeared a few times. The chain combines TRBV29-1 with TRBJ2-3; 8 bases line up with TRBD2. The trim removed 5 bases at V and 1 base at J, leaving 2 bases unmatched. The CDR3 sequence is 13 residues long. Looked up from germline, CDR1 is SQVTM and CDR2 is ANQGSEA. CDR3 coding DNA: TGCAGCGTTAGCGGGAGTGGCACAGATACGCAGTATTTT. This gives the protein CSVSGSGTDTQYF.

This clonotype was counted only a few times. V gene TRBV7-2 combines with J gene TRBJ1-2; D remains unclear. Trimming took off 5 bases at V and 7 bases at J, with 14 bases between the two ends. CDR3 length: 13 amino acids. The germline gives CDR1 SGHTA, CDR2 FQGNSA. CDR3 sequence: CASSRKESGGYTF. The CDR3 DNA is TGTGCCAGCAGCCGCAAGGAGTCTGGTGGCTACACCTTC.

Concerning this clonotype itself: A much larger clone is a single base away; this may be a read error. V and J are TRBV29-1 and TRBJ2-5; D possibly matches TRBD1 or TRBD2 (6 bases each). The end of the DNA is better explained by TRBJ2-1, so the J call may be wrong. The CDR3 spans 13 residues. Germline CDR1 SQVTM, CDR2 ANQGSEA. The DNA of the CDR3 is TGCAGTGCTAAACAGGGAGGTAAAGAGACCCAGTTCTTC. Protein sequence: CSAKQGGKETQFF.

This clonotype was seen ten or more times. The chain combines TRBV20-1 with TRBJ1-5, with TRBD1 as a possible D gene (5 bases). CDR3 length: 15 residues. Germline V gene lookup returns CDR1 DFQATT and CDR2 SNEGSKA (reference sequence). The V end was cut by 0 bases, the J end by 3 bases, with 12 bases between. CDR3 nucleotide sequence: TGCAGTGCTAGAGAATCACGGGGGACCAATCAGCCCCAGCATTTT. Amino acids: CSARESRGTNQPQHF.

To note about this clonotype: The junction and the germline gene differ at one end; a read error may be behind it. This sequence joins TRBV10-3 and TRBJ2-7; 8 nucleotides match TRBD1. The CDR3 covers 14 residues. CDR1 and CDR2 from the germline V gene are ENHRY and SYGVKD. The CDR3, as DNA: TGTGCCACCACGGGACAGGCTTTTTCCTACGGGCAGTACTTC. Amino acid sequence: CATTGQAFSYGQYF.

This clonotype was seen once. The V gene is TRBV5-1, the J gene TRBJ2-5; D may match TRBD1 or TRBD2 (5 bases each). The germline V and J ends were trimmed by 4 bases and 11 bases, with 18 bases remaining between them. The CDR3 contains 13 residues. In germline, CDR1 is SGHRS, CDR2 YFSETQ. The CDR3 loop reads CASSVQDGGGQYF. The CDR3, as DNA: TGCGCCAGCAGCGTACAGGATGGAGGCGGGCAGTACTTC.

The chain joins TRBV28 to TRBJ2-7; D remains ambiguous. The CDR3 sequence is 16 residues long. Germline lookup yields CDR1 MDHEN and CDR2 SYDVKM. V was shortened by 2 bases and J by 0 bases, with 14 bases between the two germline ends. The DNA of the CDR3 is TGTGCCAGCAGTTTAGGCGTCCGCGCCCTCTCCTACGAGCAGTACTTC. Amino acid sequence: CASSLGVRALSYEQYF.

The chain carries TRBV9 and TRBJ2-1; D not resolved. CDR3 size: 18 residues. Trimming shortened V by 3 bases and J by 0 bases, and 19 bases separated the two germline ends. Looked up from germline, CDR1 is SGDLS and CDR2 is YYNGEE. The CDR3 DNA follows: TGTGCCAGCAGCGCGCGGTTGTCCCCCCATAGCTCCTACAATGAGCAGTTCTTC. Protein sequence: CASSARLSPHSSYNEQFF.

Comment on this clonotype: One junction end does not reproduce the germline sequence, and a read error may be involved. This chain joins TRBV7-9 and TRBJ1-1, with 7 bases matching TRBD1. There are 14 residues in the CDR3. Germline CDR1 SEHNR, CDR2 FQNEAQ (reference sequence). Here the CDR3 reads CANSFNRGNTEAFF. CDR3 sequence (DNA): TGTGCCAACAGCTTTAACAGGGGGAACACTGAAGCTTTCTTT.

In this sample, this clonotype turned up once. The chain uses TRBV3-1 and TRBJ1-1; D not resolved. This CDR3 is 14 amino acids long. CDR1 and CDR2 from the germline V gene are LGHDT and YNNKEL (reference sequence). V was clipped by 0 bases and J by 5 bases, with 10 bases between them. The CDR3 sequence: CASSQDIIWTEAFF. Written as DNA, the CDR3 is TGTGCCAGCAGCCAAGACATTATTTGGACTGAAGCTTTCTTT.

The rearrangement uses TRBV5-1 and TRBJ1-2; the D is unclear. V dropped 4 bases and J dropped 8 bases, with 12 bases sitting between them. The CDR3 is 12 amino acids. The germline V gene has CDR1 SGHRS and CDR2 YFSETQ. The CDR3 sequence: CASSLDSGGYTF. CDR3 coding DNA: TGCGCCAGCAGCCTCGACTCGGGGGGCTACACCTTC.

This clonotype turned up a few times. The rearrangement links TRBV3-1 to TRBJ1-1; 7 bases are shared with TRBD1. The trim removed 2 bases at V and 3 bases at J, leaving 0 bases unmatched. CDR3 length equals 13 residues. The germline CDR1 and CDR2 sequences are LGHDT and YNNKEL (reference sequence). In DNA form, the CDR3 reads TGTGCCAGCAGCCAAACAGGGGACACTGAAGCTTTCTTT. Residues: CASSQTGDTEAFF.

This clonotype has a handful of counts. The rearrangement uses TRBV4-2 and TRBJ2-6; 8 bases align to TRBD1. Germline trimming cut 2 bases from V and 1 base from J; bases unmatched to any gene: 7. This CDR3 spans 18 amino acids. CDR1 and CDR2 from the germline V gene are LGHNA and YNFKEQ. The CDR3 DNA sequence: TGTGCCAGCAGCCAATTCGCAGGGGGCTTATCTGGGGCCAACGTCCTGACTTTC. Translation gives CASSQFAGGLSGANVLTF.